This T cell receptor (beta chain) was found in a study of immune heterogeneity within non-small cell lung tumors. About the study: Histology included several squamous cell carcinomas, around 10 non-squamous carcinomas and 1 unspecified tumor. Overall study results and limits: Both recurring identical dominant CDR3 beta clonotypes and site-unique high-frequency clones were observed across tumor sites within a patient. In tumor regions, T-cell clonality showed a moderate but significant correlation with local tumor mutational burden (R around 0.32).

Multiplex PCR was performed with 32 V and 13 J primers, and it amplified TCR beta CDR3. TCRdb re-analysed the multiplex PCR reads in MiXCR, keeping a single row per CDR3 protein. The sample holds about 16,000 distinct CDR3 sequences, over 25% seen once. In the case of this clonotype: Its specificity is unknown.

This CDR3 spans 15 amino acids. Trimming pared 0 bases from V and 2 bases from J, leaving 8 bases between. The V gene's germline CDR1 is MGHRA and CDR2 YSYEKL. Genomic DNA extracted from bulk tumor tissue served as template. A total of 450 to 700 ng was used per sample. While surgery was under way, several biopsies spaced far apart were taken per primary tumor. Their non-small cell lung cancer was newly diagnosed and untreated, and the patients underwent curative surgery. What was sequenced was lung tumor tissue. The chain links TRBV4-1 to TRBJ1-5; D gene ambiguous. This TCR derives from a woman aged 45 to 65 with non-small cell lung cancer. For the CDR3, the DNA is TGCGCCAGCAGCCAAGACCCGTCGGGCAATCAGCCCCAGCATTTT. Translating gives CASSQDPSGNQPQHF.